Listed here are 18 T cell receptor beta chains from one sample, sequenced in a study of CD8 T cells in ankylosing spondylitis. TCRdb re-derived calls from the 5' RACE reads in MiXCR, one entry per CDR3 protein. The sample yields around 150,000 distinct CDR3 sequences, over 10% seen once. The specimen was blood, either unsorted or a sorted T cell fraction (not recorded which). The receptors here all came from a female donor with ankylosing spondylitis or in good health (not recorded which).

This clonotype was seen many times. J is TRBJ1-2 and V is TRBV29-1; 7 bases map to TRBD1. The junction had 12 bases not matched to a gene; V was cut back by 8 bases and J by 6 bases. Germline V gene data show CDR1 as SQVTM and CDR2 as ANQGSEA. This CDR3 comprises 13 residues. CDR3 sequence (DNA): TGCAGCATACCCGCACAGGGGCTTGATGGCTACACCTTC. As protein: CSIPAQGLDGYTF.

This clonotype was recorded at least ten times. As DNA, the CDR3 is TGTGCCAGTGGAAACGACAGGGTCCACCCCACGACTGAAGCTTTCTTT. Translated: CASGNDRVHPTTEAFF. The V call is TRBV6-1, the J call TRBJ1-1; TRBD1 aligns across 7 bases. The CDR3 totals 16 residues. Germline V lookup: CDR1 MNHNS, CDR2 SASEGT. With 9 bases clipped from V and 5 bases from J, the junction kept 18 bases outside the gene matches.

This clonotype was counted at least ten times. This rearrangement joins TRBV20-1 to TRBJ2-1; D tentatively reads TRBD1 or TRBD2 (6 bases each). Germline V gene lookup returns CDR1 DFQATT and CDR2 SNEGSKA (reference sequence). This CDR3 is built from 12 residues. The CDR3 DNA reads TGCAGCGCCGGGGGCCGCAACAATGAGCAGTTCTTC. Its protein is CSAGGRNNEQFF.

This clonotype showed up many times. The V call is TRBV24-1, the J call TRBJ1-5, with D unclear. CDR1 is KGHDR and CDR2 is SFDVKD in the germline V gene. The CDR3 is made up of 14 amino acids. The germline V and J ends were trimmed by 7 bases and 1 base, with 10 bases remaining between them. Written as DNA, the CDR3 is TGTGCCACCAGCAGAGGTTTCAGCAATCAGCCCCAGCATTTT. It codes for CATSRGFSNQPQHF.

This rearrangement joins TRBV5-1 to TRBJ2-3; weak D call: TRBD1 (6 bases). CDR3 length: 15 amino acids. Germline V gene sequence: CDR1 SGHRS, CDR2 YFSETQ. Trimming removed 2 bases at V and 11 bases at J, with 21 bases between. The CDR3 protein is CASSFTGLGTYRQYF. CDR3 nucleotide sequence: TGCGCCAGCAGCTTCACAGGGCTAGGCACATATAGGCAGTATTTT.

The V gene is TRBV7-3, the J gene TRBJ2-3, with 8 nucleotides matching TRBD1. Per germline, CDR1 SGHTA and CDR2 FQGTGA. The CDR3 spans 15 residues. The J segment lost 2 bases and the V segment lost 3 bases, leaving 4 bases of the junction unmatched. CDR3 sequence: CASSFSGGITDTQYF. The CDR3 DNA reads TGTGCCAGCAGCTTTTCAGGGGGCATCACAGATACGCAGTATTTT.

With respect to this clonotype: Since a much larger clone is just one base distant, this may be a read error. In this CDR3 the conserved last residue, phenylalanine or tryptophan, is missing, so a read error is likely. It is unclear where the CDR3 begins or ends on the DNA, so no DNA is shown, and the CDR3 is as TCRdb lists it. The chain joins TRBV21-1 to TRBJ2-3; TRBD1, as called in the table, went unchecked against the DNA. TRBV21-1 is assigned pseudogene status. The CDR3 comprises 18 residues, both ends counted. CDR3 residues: CASSKGRDREGEKDTQYY.

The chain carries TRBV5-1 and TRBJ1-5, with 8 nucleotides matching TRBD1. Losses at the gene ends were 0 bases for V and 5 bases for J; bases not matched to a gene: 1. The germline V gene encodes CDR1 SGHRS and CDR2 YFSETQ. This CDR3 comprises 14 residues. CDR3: CASSLEQGDQPQHF. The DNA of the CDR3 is TGCGCCAGCAGCTTGGAACAGGGGGATCAGCCCCAGCATTTT.

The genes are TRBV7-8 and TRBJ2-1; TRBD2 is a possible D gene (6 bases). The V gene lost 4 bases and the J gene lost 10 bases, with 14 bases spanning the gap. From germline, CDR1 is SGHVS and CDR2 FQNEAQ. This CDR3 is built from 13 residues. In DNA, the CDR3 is TGTGCCAGCAGCTCACCACTAGCACGGGAGCAGTTCTTC. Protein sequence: CASSSPLAREQFF.

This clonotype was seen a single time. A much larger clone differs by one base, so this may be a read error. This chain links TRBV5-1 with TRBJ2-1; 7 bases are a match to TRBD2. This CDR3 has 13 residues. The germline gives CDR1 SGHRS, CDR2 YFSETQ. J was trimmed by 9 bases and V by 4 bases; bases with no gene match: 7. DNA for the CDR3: TGCGCCAGCAGCCCCGGACTAGTGACTGAGCAGTTCTTC. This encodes CASSPGLVTEQFF.

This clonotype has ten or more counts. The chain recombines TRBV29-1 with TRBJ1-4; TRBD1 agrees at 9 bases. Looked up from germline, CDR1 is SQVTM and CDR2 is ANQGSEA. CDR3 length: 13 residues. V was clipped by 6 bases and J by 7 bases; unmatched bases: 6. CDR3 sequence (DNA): TGCAGCGTGACACAGGGGGCATCTGAAAAACTGTTTTTT. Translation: CSVTQGASEKLFF.

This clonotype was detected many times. The CDR3 protein is CASSMVLGLGNEQFF. The CDR3 DNA reads TGCGCCAGCAGCATGGTCCTAGGGTTGGGGAATGAGCAGTTCTTC. This rearrangement joins TRBV5-1 to TRBJ2-1; D is ambiguous. This CDR3 is built from 15 residues. The germline CDR1 and CDR2 sequences are SGHRS and YFSETQ. V lost 4 bases and J lost 7, with 18 bases in between.

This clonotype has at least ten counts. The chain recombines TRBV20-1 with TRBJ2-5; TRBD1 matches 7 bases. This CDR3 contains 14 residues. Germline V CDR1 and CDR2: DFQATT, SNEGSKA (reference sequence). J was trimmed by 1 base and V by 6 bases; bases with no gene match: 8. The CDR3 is CSALRQGSQETQYF. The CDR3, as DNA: TGCAGTGCCCTTAGACAGGGCTCCCAAGAGACCCAGTACTTC.

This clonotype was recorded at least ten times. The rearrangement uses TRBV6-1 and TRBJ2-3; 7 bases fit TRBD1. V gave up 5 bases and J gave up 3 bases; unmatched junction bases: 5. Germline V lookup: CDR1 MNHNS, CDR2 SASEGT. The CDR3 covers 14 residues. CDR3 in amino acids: CASSRQGMTDTQYF. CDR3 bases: TGTGCCAGCAGTCGACAGGGTATGACAGATACGCAGTATTTT.

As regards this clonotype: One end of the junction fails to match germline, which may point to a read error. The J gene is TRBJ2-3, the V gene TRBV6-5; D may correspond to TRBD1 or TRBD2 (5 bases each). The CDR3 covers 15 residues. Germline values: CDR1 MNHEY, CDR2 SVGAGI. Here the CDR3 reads CASSFRGDDTDTQFF. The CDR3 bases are TGTGCCAGCAGTTTTCGAGGGGATGACACAGATACGCAGTTTTTT.

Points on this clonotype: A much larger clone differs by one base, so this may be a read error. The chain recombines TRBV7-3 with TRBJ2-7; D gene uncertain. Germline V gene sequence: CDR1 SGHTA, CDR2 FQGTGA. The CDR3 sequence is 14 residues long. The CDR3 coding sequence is TGTGCCGGCAGCTTAACTGGCAGCAATTACGAGCAGTACTTC. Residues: CAGSLTGSNYEQYF.

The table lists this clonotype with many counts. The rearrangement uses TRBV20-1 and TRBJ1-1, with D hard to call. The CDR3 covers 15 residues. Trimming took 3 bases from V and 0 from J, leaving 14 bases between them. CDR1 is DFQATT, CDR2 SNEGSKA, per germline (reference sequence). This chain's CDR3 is CSARRLGNMNTEAFF. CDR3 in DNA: TGCAGTGCTAGGAGGCTCGGGAATATGAACACTGAAGCTTTCTTT.

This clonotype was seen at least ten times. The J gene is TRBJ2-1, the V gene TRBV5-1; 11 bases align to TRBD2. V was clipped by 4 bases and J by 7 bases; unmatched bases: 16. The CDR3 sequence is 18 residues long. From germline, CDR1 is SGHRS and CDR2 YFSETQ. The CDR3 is CASSGRPQLAGAGNEQFF. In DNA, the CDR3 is TGCGCCAGCAGCGGTAGACCCCAACTAGCGGGAGCGGGTAATGAGCAGTTCTTC.